Listed here are 14 T cell receptor beta chains from one sample, sequenced in a study of tumor-infiltrating lymphocytes in localized non-small cell lung cancer. Profiled with immunoSEQ multiplex PCR; TCRdb holds only in-frame clones, not every one. The sample records about 24,000 clones, 50% to 70% being singletons. Sequencing was performed on lung tumor tissue. Receptors were obtained from a human donor with non-small cell lung cancer.

This CDR3 is CASSSPSGPYEQYF. Written as DNA, the CDR3 is TGTGCCAGCAGTTCCCCAAGCGGTCCCTACGAGCAGTACTTC. The chain uses TRBV28 and TRBJ2-7, with D possibly being TRBD2 (5 bases). The germline CDR1 and CDR2 sequences are MDHEN and SYDVKM. V lost 4 bases to trimming and J lost 2 bases, with 12 bases between them. The CDR3 has 14 amino acids.

This chain links TRBV19 with TRBJ1-4, with D tentatively TRBD1 (5 bases). CDR3 length: 13 amino acids. The germline gives CDR1 LNHDA, CDR2 SQIVND (reference sequence). V dropped 7 bases and J dropped 2 bases, with 8 bases sitting between them. CDR3 sequence reads: CASTGLTNEKLFF. The DNA for the CDR3 is TGTGCCAGTACAGGGCTGACTAATGAAAAACTGTTTTTT.

The chain links TRBV10-1 to TRBJ2-1; D is possibly TRBD1 (5 bases). This CDR3 has 15 amino acids. Germline assignment: CDR1 WNHNN and CDR2 SYGVQD (reference sequence). V shed 6 bases and J shed 9 bases, with 21 bases lying between them. CDR3 region: CASRGDIGGRGEQFF. DNA of the CDR3: TGCGCCAGCAGGGGCGACATCGGCGGAAGGGGTGAGCAGTTCTTC.

This clone occurred a few times. CDR3 in amino acids: CASSVFGTARETQYF. The CDR3 DNA sequence: TGTGCCAGCAGCGTCTTCGGGACTGCTCGAGAGACCCAGTACTTC. This chain connects TRBV9 to TRBJ2-5; weak D call: TRBD2 (6 bases). This CDR3 is 15 amino acids long. V lost 2 bases and J lost 4, with 15 bases in between. Germline-derived CDR1 and CDR2 are SGDLS and YYNGEE.

The chain joins TRBV9 to TRBJ1-1, with no clear D. CDR3 size: 15 residues. V gave up 4 bases and J gave up 3 bases, with 16 bases separating them. CDR1 SGDLS and CDR2 YYNGEE come from the germline V gene. The DNA of the CDR3 is TGTGCCAGCAGCCCCACTGACGGTGGGTACACTGAAGCTTTCTTT. It codes for CASSPTDGGYTEAFF.

The rearrangement joins TRBV2 to TRBJ2-5, with D possibly TRBD1 on 5 matching bases. Trimming shortened V by 6 bases and J by 5 bases, and 22 bases separated the two germline ends. The CDR3 is 16 amino acids. Germline CDR1 and CDR2: SNHLY and FYNNEI. In DNA form, the CDR3 reads TGTGCCAGCAGAGGAACGACAGCCACCGACGGGGAGACCCAGTACTTC. It codes for CASRGTTATDGETQYF. Looking up the rest from reference TRBV2 and TRBJ2-5 gives the full variable domain: EPEVTQTPSHQVTQMGQEVILRCVPISNHLYFYWYRQILGQKVEFLVSFYNNEISEKSEIFDDQFSVERPDGSNFTLKIRSTKLEDSAMYFCASRGTTATDGETQYFGPGTRLLVL.

The chain has TRBV18 and TRBJ2-3, with D possibly TRBD1 on 5 matching bases. CDR3 length: 13 residues. Per the germline V gene, CDR1 is KGHSH and CDR2 is LQKENI. Trimming pared 1 base from V and 3 bases from J, leaving 5 bases between. CDR3 sequence reads: CASSPRQTDTQYF. CDR3 DNA: TGTGCCAGCTCACCACGACAGACAGATACGCAGTATTTT. Based on the CDR3 plus reference TRBV18 and TRBJ2-3, the full variable domain is NAGVMQNPRHLVRRRGQEARLRCSPMKGHSHVYWYRQLPEEGLKFMVYLQKENIIDESGMPKERFSAEFPKEGPSILRIQQVVRGDSAAYFCASSPRQTDTQYFGPGTRLTVL.

The chain joins TRBV7-2 to TRBJ2-1; no definite D call. The CDR3 has 14 amino acids. V lost 5 bases to trimming and J lost 4 bases, with 12 bases between them. CDR1 and CDR2 (germline): SGHTA, FQGNSA. CDR3 nucleotide sequence: TGTGCCAGCAGCCCCGGACCACAATACAATGAGCAGTTCTTC. This translates into CASSPGPQYNEQFF.

The rearrangement uses TRBV5-1 and TRBJ1-1; D remains ambiguous. Germline values: CDR1 SGHRS, CDR2 YFSETQ. With 4 bases removed from V and 3 bases from J, the gap between germline ends came to 13 bases. The CDR3 covers 14 residues. CDR3 nucleotides: TGCGCCAGCAGCCCAAGGACGGAATACACTGAAGCTTTCTTT. It translates to CASSPRTEYTEAFF.

The rearrangement links TRBV19 to TRBJ2-7; a possible D gene is TRBD1 (6 bases). Germline loops: CDR1 LNHDA, CDR2 SQIVND (reference sequence). The CDR3 spans 14 residues. V was shortened by 3 bases and J by 7 bases, with 16 bases between the two germline ends. This CDR3 is CASSMYPQGGEQYF. Written as DNA, the CDR3 is TGTGCCAGTAGTATGTACCCACAAGGGGGTGAGCAGTACTTC.

This chain connects TRBV5-1 to TRBJ1-2; 7 nucleotides agree with TRBD1. This CDR3 has 14 residues. CDR1 is SGHRS, CDR2 YFSETQ, per germline. With 0 bases clipped from V and 3 bases from J, the junction kept 2 bases outside the gene matches. CDR3 in amino acids: CASSLDRGDYGYTF. The CDR3 coding sequence is TGCGCCAGCAGCTTGGACAGGGGAGACTATGGCTACACCTTC.

The chain recombines TRBV11-2 with TRBJ1-1, with no clear D. Trimming shortened V by 1 base and J by 9 bases, and 12 bases separated the two germline ends. Germline CDR1 SGHAT, CDR2 FQNNGV. This CDR3 is 13 amino acids long. The CDR3 DNA reads TGTGCCAGCAGCTTAGGGTCGGCAGACAAAGCTTTCTTT. This sequence encodes CASSLGSADKAFF.

V usage is TRBV9 and J usage is TRBJ2-1, with D uncertain. Germline V gene lookup returns CDR1 SGDLS and CDR2 YYNGEE. This CDR3 has 14 amino acids. Trimming stripped 1 base from V and 9 bases from J, with 14 bases between. The CDR3 reads CASSVNPAGTEQFF. The CDR3 bases are TGTGCCAGCAGCGTAAATCCAGCCGGCACTGAGCAGTTCTTC. The variable domain in full, completed from reference TRBV9 and TRBJ2-1, reads DSGVTQTPKHLITATGQRVTLRCSPRSGDLSVYWYQQSLDQGLQFLIQYYNGEERAKGNILERFSAQQFPDLHSELNLSSLELGDSALYFCASSVNPAGTEQFFGPGTRLTVL.

In this sample, this clone turned up a few times. J is TRBJ2-3 and V is TRBV14; D gene unclear. Trimming removed 1 base at V and 3 bases at J, with 8 bases between. From germline, CDR1 is SGHDN and CDR2 FVKESK. The CDR3 contains 14 residues. The CDR3 protein is CASSQGTVTDTQYF. The CDR3 region has the DNA TGTGCCAGCAGCCAAGGGACGGTAACAGATACGCAGTATTTT.